This T cell receptor (beta chain) appears in the sequencing data of a study of CD8 T cells in Susac syndrome. On the study more broadly: Patients with Susac syndrome were therapy-naive, taking corticosteroids, with some also receiving intravenous immunoglobulin, or taking intravenous immunoglobulin alone at the time their blood was drawn.

RNA was extracted with the RNeasy kit, and a quantity of roughly 0.5 to 1 ug was reverse transcribed using random hexamers. Amplification of TCR beta CDR3 spanned 54 Vbeta and 13 Jbeta via immunoSEQ multiplex PCR. TCRdb fed the immunoSEQ multiplex PCR reads into MiXCR, producing one record per CDR3 protein. In the table there are over 150,000 distinct CDR3 sequences, around 94% of which are singletons. The CDR3 is made up of 11 amino acids. The V end lost 3 bases, the J end lost 8 bases, and 7 bases lay between the germline ends. Per the germline V gene, CDR1 is MDHEN and CDR2 is SYDVKM. The sequenced target, TCR beta, came from blood CD8+ and CD4+ T cells. This clonotype was recorded a few times.

Sequenced sample: CD4+ T cells from PBMCs. The sequence derives from a human donor with Susac syndrome. This chain connects TRBV28 to TRBJ1-2; unclear D gene. The DNA of the CDR3 is TGTGCCAGCAGTTTCGGGGTAGGCTACACCTTC. Translation gives CASSFGVGYTF.